What follows are 29 T cell receptor beta chains derived from one specimen sequenced in a study of Tregs in tolerant kidney transplant recipients. This table comes from immunoSEQ multiplex PCR, and its TCRdb copy is limited to in-frame clones, with some not included. The table records about 20,000 clones, roughly two thirds of them present only once. These receptors have no known antigen. The sequencing input was Tregs from blood cultured with allogeneic cells. These receptors were obtained from a human donor in good health.

This chain uses TRBV5-1 with TRBJ2-1; perhaps TRBD2 as D (5 bases). Germline V CDR1 and CDR2: SGHRS, YFSETQ. Trimming took off 4 bases at V and 0 bases at J, with 11 bases between the two ends. This CDR3 is built from 15 residues. Written as DNA, the CDR3 is TGCGCCAGCAGCCCGGCGGGTCCCTCCTACAATGAGCAGTTCTTC. As protein: CASSPAGPSYNEQFF.

The rearrangement uses TRBV7-2 and TRBJ1-5; unclear D gene. Germline V gene data show CDR1 as SGHTA and CDR2 as FQGNSA. This CDR3 has 13 residues. Deletions cut 5 bases from V and 9 bases from J, with 14 bases between. Here the CDR3 DNA reads TGTGCCAGCAGCCTCGACCGGGTTACGCCCCAGCATTTT. It encodes CASSLDRVTPQHF.

The chain carries TRBV5-6 and TRBJ2-7; the D is unclear. Trimming removed 3 bases at V and 6 bases at J, with 22 bases between. The CDR3 contains 16 residues. Germline V gives CDR1 SGHDT, CDR2 YYEEEE. The CDR3 DNA reads as TGTGCCAGCAGCTACCCTTTCGGCTCCTGGCTGTCCGAGCAGTACTTC. It is translated as CASSYPFGSWLSEQYF.

The chain joins TRBV15 to TRBJ2-7; D gene ambiguous. There are 14 residues in the CDR3. Germline V gives CDR1 LNHNV, CDR2 YYDKDF (reference sequence). V shed 1 base and J shed 5 bases, with 12 bases lying between them. This chain's CDR3 is CATSRGVGRNEQYF. The DNA for the CDR3 is TGTGCCACCAGCAGAGGGGTGGGAAGAAACGAGCAGTACTTC.

V gene TRBV29-1 combines with J gene TRBJ2-3, with 9 bases that match TRBD1. V dropped 4 bases and J dropped 4; count of bases not matched to a gene: 3. CDR1 and CDR2 from the germline V gene are SQVTM and ANQGSEA. This CDR3 spans 13 amino acids. This chain's CDR3 is CSVVTGGSDTQYF. The CDR3 region has the DNA TGCAGCGTTGTAACAGGGGGCTCAGATACGCAGTATTTT.

This clone came up a few times. The chain is built from TRBV6-5 and TRBJ1-2; D perhaps matches TRBD1 (6 bases). V was clipped by 6 bases and J by 4 bases, with 15 bases between them. In germline, CDR1 is MNHEY, CDR2 SVGAGI. The CDR3 has 14 residues. DNA of the CDR3: TGTGCCAGCAGCCCCTTCAGGGGCGCCTATGGCTACACCTTC. This gives the protein CASSPFRGAYGYTF.

The chain links TRBV11-2 to TRBJ2-7; D is perhaps TRBD2 (6 bases). Trimming removed 1 base at V and 2 bases at J, with 12 bases between. The CDR3 has 15 residues. Looked up from germline, CDR1 is SGHAT and CDR2 is FQNNGV. The CDR3 loop is CASSLAPRDPYEQYF. The CDR3 DNA is TGTGCCAGCAGCTTAGCGCCGCGGGACCCCTACGAGCAGTACTTC.

The chain employs TRBV6-6 and TRBJ2-7; the D gene is possibly TRBD1 (5 bases). This CDR3 is built from 15 residues. Trimming removed 2 bases at V and 2 bases at J, with 13 bases between. Germline loops: CDR1 MNHNY, CDR2 SVGAGI (reference sequence). Written as DNA, the CDR3 is TGTGCCAGCAGTTACAGGCAGGGCGCTACCTACGAGCAGTACTTC. Protein product: CASSYRQGATYEQYF.

This chain links TRBV6-5 with TRBJ1-5; D gene uncertain. CDR3 length: 15 residues. Trimming stripped 6 bases from V and 5 bases from J, with 17 bases between. CDR1 MNHEY and CDR2 SVGAGI come from the germline V gene. The CDR3 DNA is TGTGCCAGCAGCGACTCGAAGAGTCAGTATCAGCCCCAGCATTTT. Translated: CASSDSKSQYQPQHF.

This chain joins TRBV7-9 and TRBJ2-5; D possibly uses TRBD1 or TRBD2 (5 bases each). Germline V gene sequence: CDR1 SEHNR, CDR2 FQNEAQ (reference sequence). CDR3 length: 14 residues. Trimming left V 2 bases short and J 5 bases short, with 12 bases between. This CDR3 reads CASSLYTEGETQYF. CDR3 bases: TGTGCCAGCAGCTTATATACAGAGGGGGAGACCCAGTACTTC.

V gene TRBV25-1 combines with J gene TRBJ2-7, with TRBD2 matching 10 bases. The CDR3 spans 15 residues. Germline lookup yields CDR1 MGHDK and CDR2 SYGVNS. V was clipped by 4 bases and J by 7 bases; unmatched bases: 10. CDR3 nucleotides: TGTGCCAGCAGTGGGAGGCTAGCGGGAGCGAGTGAGCAGTACTTC. Encoded protein: CASSGRLAGASEQYF.

The chain uses TRBV6-6 and TRBJ1-3; D unclear. Germline assignment: CDR1 MNHNY and CDR2 SVGAGI (reference sequence). The CDR3 runs to 16 residues. V lost 4 bases and J 0 bases, leaving 13 bases between the germline ends. Here the CDR3 reads CASSFFYTSSGNTIYF. In DNA, the CDR3 is TGTGCCAGCAGTTTTTTCTACACCAGCTCTGGAAACACCATATATTTT.

The rearrangement joins TRBV5-1 to TRBJ2-7; maybe TRBD1 (5 bases). CDR1 is SGHRS, CDR2 YFSETQ, per germline. V gave up 1 base and J gave up 0 bases, with 8 bases separating them. The CDR3 extends over 14 amino acids. CDR3 in amino acids: CASSLTGSSYEQYF. The CDR3, as DNA: TGCGCCAGCAGCTTGACAGGAAGCTCCTACGAGCAGTACTTC.

This chain uses TRBV27 with TRBJ2-1, with 8 nucleotides matching TRBD1. V shed 3 bases and J 9 bases; nucleotides not matched to a gene: 19. Germline loops: CDR1 MNHEY, CDR2 SMNVEV (reference sequence). The CDR3 consists of 18 residues. The CDR3 nucleotides are TGTGCCAGCAGTTTGGACATCTTAAGGACAGGGTATATTGGTGAGCAGTTCTTC. Protein: CASSLDILRTGYIGEQFF.

As DNA, the CDR3 is TGCAGCGTTGCCGTCCCTGGGGACAGGGGTTACTACACCTTC. This codes for CSVAVPGDRGYYTF. The chain has TRBV29-1 and TRBJ1-2; 10 bases map to TRBD1. This CDR3 spans 14 amino acids. V lost 4 bases, J lost 10 bases, and 12 bases stayed unmatched. CDR1 and CDR2 from the germline V gene are SQVTM and ANQGSEA.

The chain combines TRBV30 with TRBJ2-5; no clear D gene. CDR1 GTSNPN and CDR2 SVGIG come from the germline V gene (reference sequence). CDR3 length: 15 residues. V was cut by 0 bases and J by 5 bases, with 16 bases left in between. CDR3 bases: TGTGCCTGGAGTGTAGGGTTCAGCGTCAGTGAGACCCAGTACTTC. Its protein product is CAWSVGFSVSETQYF.

This clone showed up just a few times. The rearrangement joins TRBV29-1 to TRBJ1-1, with 9 nucleotides matching TRBD1. Unmatched junction bases numbered 0, after V lost 6 bases and J lost 4 bases. The CDR3 contains 11 residues. Germline V lookup: CDR1 SQVTM, CDR2 ANQGSEA. CDR3 sequence: CSVQGATEAFF. The DNA for the CDR3 is TGCAGCGTACAGGGGGCCACTGAAGCTTTCTTT.

There are a few counts of this clone. This rearrangement joins TRBV5-6 to TRBJ2-3, with 7 bases fitting TRBD2. From germline, CDR1 is SGHDT and CDR2 YYEEEE. The CDR3 has 17 residues. The V gene end was trimmed by 1 base and the J gene end by 1 base; junction bases not matched to a gene: 9. The CDR3 spells CASSLSRSSGRTDTQYF. CDR3 nucleotide sequence: TGTGCCAGCAGCTTGAGTCGGTCTAGCGGACGCACAGATACGCAGTATTTT.

This clone has only one observation. The gene calls are TRBV14 and TRBJ2-2; D unresolved. The CDR3 spans 17 residues. Trimming shortened V by 2 bases and J by 1 base, and 14 bases separated the two germline ends. The germline CDR1 and CDR2 sequences are SGHDN and FVKESK. The CDR3 DNA reads TGTGCCAGCAGCCAATATTACGGACCGATGAACACCGGGGAGCTGTTTTTT. This gives the protein CASSQYYGPMNTGELFF.

This rearrangement joins TRBV7-9 to TRBJ2-1; 7 bases map to TRBD2. CDR1 is SEHNR and CDR2 is FQNEAQ in the germline V gene (reference sequence). This CDR3 has 14 residues. The trim removed 3 bases at V and 9 bases at J, leaving 8 bases unmatched. The CDR3 DNA follows: TGTGCCAGCAGCTTCCAGCGGGGTTTTGGTGAGCAGTTCTTC. Protein: CASSFQRGFGEQFF.

The chain couples TRBV30 to TRBJ2-4; D uncertain. CDR1 GTSNPN and CDR2 SVGIG come from the germline V gene (reference sequence). This CDR3 is built from 11 residues. The V end lost 0 bases, the J end lost 8 bases, and 5 bases lay between the germline ends. The CDR3: CAWSVRDIQYF. The CDR3 nucleotides read TGTGCCTGGAGTGTACGAGACATTCAGTACTTC. The complete variable domain, with remaining parts taken from reference TRBV30 and TRBJ2-4, reads SQTIHQWPATLVQPVGSPLSLECTVEGTSNPNLYWYRQAAGRGLQLLFYSVGIGQISSEVPQNLSASRPQDRQFILSSKKLLLSDSGFYLCAWSVRDIQYFGAGTRLSVL.

In DNA form, the CDR3 reads TGTGCCAGCAGCCAACACCGGACTAGCGGGGGTGTCAAGCAGTACTTC. Translation gives CASSQHRTSGGVKQYF. The J gene is TRBJ2-7, the V gene TRBV4-2; 13 bases fit TRBD2. J gave up 8 bases and V 2 bases, and 9 bases lay outside the gene matches. Germline V gives CDR1 LGHNA, CDR2 YNFKEQ. CDR3 length: 16 residues.

The chain links TRBV5-1 to TRBJ1-4; D not resolved. Germline V gives CDR1 SGHRS, CDR2 YFSETQ. The CDR3 runs to 16 residues. V was cut by 0 bases and J by 9 bases, with 18 bases left in between. The DNA for the CDR3 is TGCGCCAGCAGCTTGGGAACACTGGGTCTAATGAAAAAACTGTTTTTT. The encoded protein is CASSLGTLGLMKKLFF.

This clone was seen a few times. The rearrangement uses TRBV18 and TRBJ1-2; D is undetermined. CDR1 and CDR2 (germline): KGHSH, LQKENI. The CDR3 contains 11 residues. Deletions cut 3 bases from V and 6 bases from J, with 5 bases between. The chain's CDR3 is CASSPSNGYTF. CDR3 bases: TGTGCCAGCTCACCGTCCAATGGCTACACCTTC.

The rearrangement links TRBV30 to TRBJ2-1; D remains ambiguous. CDR1 is GTSNPN, CDR2 SVGIG, per germline (reference sequence). The V gene lost 2 bases and the J gene lost 6 bases, with 5 bases spanning the gap. The CDR3 spans 11 residues. CDR3 in amino acids: CAWSRLNEQFF. The CDR3 DNA sequence: TGTGCCTGGAGTAGGCTCAATGAGCAGTTCTTC.

Only one count was recorded for this clone. This rearrangement joins TRBV6-5 to TRBJ2-3; 7 nucleotides line up with TRBD2. V trimming: 7 bases; J trimming: 2 bases; junction bases outside the gene matches: 9. There are 15 residues in the CDR3. CDR1 MNHEY and CDR2 SVGAGI come from the germline V gene. CDR3: CASTPWAGVTDTQYF. CDR3 in DNA: TGTGCCAGCACCCCCTGGGCGGGGGTCACAGATACGCAGTATTTT.

This chain uses TRBV10-3 with TRBJ2-3; 13 bases align to TRBD2. The CDR3 sequence is 16 residues long. The germline V gene encodes CDR1 ENHRY and CDR2 SYGVKD. The trim removed 6 bases at V and 3 bases at J, leaving 6 bases unmatched. The CDR3 bases are TGTGCCATCAGCCCAACTAGCGGGGGGGGTACAGATACGCAGTATTTT. Amino acid sequence: CAISPTSGGGTDTQYF.

The V gene is TRBV11-1, the J gene TRBJ2-7; D may correspond to TRBD1 or TRBD2 (6 bases each). The V end was cut by 1 base, the J end by 4 bases, with 11 bases between. CDR1 and CDR2 from the germline V gene are SGHAT and FQDESV (reference sequence). This CDR3 is built from 14 residues. CDR3 DNA sequence: TGTGCCAGCAGCTTAGGCCGGGGGCCTTACGAGCAGTACTTC. Residues: CASSLGRGPYEQYF.

DNA for the CDR3: TGTGCCAGCAGCTTGGCCCGGGACCGTCGACTGGGCACCATATATTTT. Its protein product is CASSLARDRRLGTIYF. The chain carries TRBV5-6 and TRBJ1-3; perhaps TRBD1 as D (5 bases). Between the trimmed V and J ends, which lost 0 bases and 9 bases, there was a span of 19 bases. Germline values: CDR1 SGHDT, CDR2 YYEEEE. The CDR3 extends over 16 amino acids.